The 27 T cell receptor beta chains reported below all come from one sample, sequenced in a study of T cells in narcolepsy. The repertoire was sequenced with immunoSEQ multiplex PCR; TCRdb's copy has only in-frame clones and lacks some. The profile shows more than 30,000 clones, 75% to 90% of them singletons. The specimen was CD45RA- memory CD4+ T cells from PBMCs. Every receptor here comes from a human donor with narcolepsy.

The chain recombines TRBV11-2 with TRBJ1-3; D possibly corresponds to TRBD1 (6 bases). Germline CDR1 is SGHAT and CDR2 is FQNNGV. The V gene lost 5 bases and the J gene lost 7 bases, with 21 bases spanning the gap. This CDR3 is built from 16 residues. The CDR3 bases are TGTGCCAGCAGCATCCGACCCCGGGACACCACTAACACCATATATTTT. It encodes CASSIRPRDTTNTIYF.

This clone was detected only once. The chain combines TRBV4-2 with TRBJ1-1, with D maybe TRBD1 (6 bases). This CDR3 has 13 amino acids. V lost 8 bases and J 2 bases, leaving 12 bases between the germline ends. Per the germline V gene, CDR1 is LGHNA and CDR2 is YNFKEQ. The CDR3 DNA reads TGTGCCAGCGGAATACAGGGAAACACTGAAGCTTTCTTT. Amino acids: CASGIQGNTEAFF.

V and J are TRBV4-3 and TRBJ2-1; possibly TRBD1 for D (6 bases). Trimming removed 1 base from V and 8 bases from J, with 15 bases in between. The CDR3 loop spans 15 amino acids. The V gene's germline CDR1 is LGHNA and CDR2 YSLEER. CDR3 coding DNA: TGCGCCAGCAGCCAAGTTACCAGGGGACACGATGAGCAGTTCTTC. Translated, it gives CASSQVTRGHDEQFF.

The chain carries TRBV30 and TRBJ2-2, with D possibly being TRBD2 (7 bases). From germline, CDR1 is GTSNPN and CDR2 SVGIG (reference sequence). There are 16 residues in the CDR3. V lost 0 bases, J lost 7 bases, and 18 bases lay in between. The CDR3 DNA sequence: TGTGCCTGGAGTGTAGGGGGACTATCCGTGGGCGGGGAGCTGTTTTTT. Translated: CAWSVGGLSVGGELFF. The entire variable domain, with the rest obtained from reference TRBV30 and TRBJ2-2, is as follows: SQTIHQWPATLVQPVGSPLSLECTVEGTSNPNLYWYRQAAGRGLQLLFYSVGIGQISSEVPQNLSASRPQDRQFILSSKKLLLSDSGFYLCAWSVGGLSVGGELFFGEGSRLTVL.

The rearrangement links TRBV4-2 to TRBJ2-1; 11 positions match TRBD2. This CDR3 region has 16 residues. Trimming removed 4 bases from V and 6 bases from J; junction bases left unmatched: 8. CDR1 and CDR2 from the germline V gene are LGHNA and YNFKEQ. The CDR3 region has the DNA TGTGCCAGCAGCCGGAATAGCGGGGGGGCAGCCAATGAGCAGTTCTTC. Translating it yields CASSRNSGGAANEQFF.

The chain joins TRBV7-9 to TRBJ1-2, with D unresolved. Trimming removed 2 bases from V and 2 bases from J, with 9 bases in between. The CDR3 contains 14 residues. CDR1 and CDR2 (germline): SEHNR, FQNEAQ (reference sequence). CDR3 in amino acids: CASSLQSGNYGYTF. CDR3 coding DNA: TGTGCCAGCAGCTTACAATCGGGAAACTATGGCTACACCTTC.

The rearrangement joins TRBV5-6 to TRBJ2-5; perhaps D is TRBD1 or TRBD2 (5 bases each). TRBJ2-7 matches the DNA end more closely, so the J call is doubtful. The CDR3 spans 12 residues. Germline loops: CDR1 SGHDT, CDR2 YYEEEE. CDR3 DNA sequence: TGTGCCAGCAGCGGGGACGGCTACGAGCAGTACTTC. This sequence encodes CASSGDGYEQYF.

The gene calls are TRBV19 and TRBJ1-6; tentative D call: TRBD1 (5 bases). This CDR3 is built from 13 residues. V lost 2 bases and J 8 bases, leaving 7 bases between the germline ends. Germline lookup yields CDR1 LNHDA and CDR2 SQIVND (reference sequence). This CDR3 is CASSIKQDSPLHF. The CDR3 bases are TGTGCCAGTAGTATAAAACAGGATTCACCCCTCCACTTT.

The chain carries TRBV5-4 and TRBJ1-2, with D tentatively TRBD1 (6 bases). Germline lookup yields CDR1 SGHNT and CDR2 YYREEE (reference sequence). V dropped 4 bases and J dropped 4 bases, with 11 bases sitting between them. This CDR3 is built from 13 residues. This chain's CDR3 is CASSTLGAYGYTF. CDR3 sequence (DNA): TGTGCCAGCAGCACCTTGGGGGCCTATGGCTACACCTTC. Looking up the rest from reference TRBV5-4 and TRBJ1-2 gives the full variable domain: ETGVTQSPTHLIKTRGQQVTLRCSSQSGHNTVSWYQQALGQGPQFIFQYYREEENGRGNFPPRFSGLQFPNYSSELNVNALELDDSALYLCASSTLGAYGYTFGSGTRLTVV.

This clone was seen more than once but under ten times. The chain recombines TRBV19 with TRBJ1-2; 9 nucleotides line up with TRBD1. CDR1 LNHDA and CDR2 SQIVND come from the germline V gene (reference sequence). The CDR3 extends over 13 amino acids. Unmatched junction bases numbered 3, after V lost 6 bases and J lost 4 bases. Here the CDR3 reads CASRGTGTYGYTF. The CDR3 DNA reads TGTGCCAGTAGAGGGACAGGGACCTATGGCTACACCTTC.

The CDR3 reads CASSRRQGQETQYF. The CDR3 bases are TGTGCCAGCAGCCGCCGACAGGGTCAAGAGACCCAGTACTTC. This rearrangement joins TRBV11-3 to TRBJ2-5, with 7 positions matching TRBD1. Germline V lookup: CDR1 SGHNT, CDR2 YENEEA. V shed 5 bases, J shed 2 bases, and the junction held 5 bases outside the gene matches. The CDR3 is made up of 14 amino acids.

The rearrangement joins TRBV18 to TRBJ1-3, with D uncertain. Trimming took 2 bases from V and 4 from J, leaving 6 bases between them. The germline V gene has CDR1 KGHSH and CDR2 LQKENI. This CDR3 spans 13 amino acids. The CDR3 here is CASSPGQGNTIYF. The CDR3 nucleotides are TGTGCCAGCTCACCAGGGCAGGGAAACACCATATATTTT. The entire variable domain, with the rest obtained from reference TRBV18 and TRBJ1-3, is as follows: NAGVMQNPRHLVRRRGQEARLRCSPMKGHSHVYWYRQLPEEGLKFMVYLQKENIIDESGMPKERFSAEFPKEGPSILRIQQVVRGDSAAYFCASSPGQGNTIYFGEGSWLTVV.

V gene TRBV5-1 combines with J gene TRBJ1-6; D is ambiguous. V was clipped by 0 bases and J by 4 bases, with 8 bases between them. This CDR3 comprises 15 residues. Per the germline V gene, CDR1 is SGHRS and CDR2 is YFSETQ. CDR3 coding DNA: TGCGCCAGCAGCTTGGACGGTGGTTATAATTCACCCCTCCACTTT. Amino acid sequence: CASSLDGGYNSPLHF.

The chain recombines TRBV6-6 with TRBJ2-7; D unclear. Germline CDR1 reads MNHNY; CDR2 reads SVGAGI (reference sequence). This CDR3 contains 14 residues. Trimming stripped 0 bases from V and 6 bases from J, with 12 bases between. The CDR3 reads CASSYSAHRAEQYF. CDR3 nucleotides: TGTGCCAGCAGTTACTCAGCCCATCGGGCCGAGCAGTACTTC.

The chain employs TRBV30 and TRBJ1-6; D ambiguous. This CDR3 comprises 17 residues. The V gene's germline CDR1 is GTSNPN and CDR2 SVGIG (reference sequence). The V end lost 1 base, the J end lost 0 bases, and 13 bases lay between the germline ends. The CDR3 spells CAWSDLTGSSYNSPLHF. CDR3 bases: TGTGCCTGGAGTGACCTTACCGGGAGCTCCTATAATTCACCCCTCCACTTT.

The chain combines TRBV7-2 with TRBJ1-1; 7 bases line up with TRBD1. V trimming: 1 base; J trimming: 1 base; junction bases outside the gene matches: 9. This CDR3 spans 17 amino acids. CDR1 and CDR2 from the germline V gene are SGHTA and FQGNSA. CDR3 in amino acids: CASSLGAGGRRNTEAFF. The CDR3 bases are TGTGCCAGCAGCTTAGGGGCAGGGGGTCGGCGGAACACTGAAGCTTTCTTT. The full variable domain, completed using reference TRBV7-2 and TRBJ1-1, is GAGVSQSPSNKVTEKGKDVELRCDPISGHTALYWYRQSLGQGLEFLIYFQGNSAPDKSGLPSDRFSAERTGGSVSTLTIQRTQQEDSAVYLCASSLGAGGRRNTEAFFGQGTRLTVV.

J is TRBJ1-6 and V is TRBV6-1; D may be TRBD1 (6 bases). Germline V gives CDR1 MNHNS, CDR2 SASEGT. The CDR3 sequence is 13 residues long. V gave up 6 bases and J gave up 7 bases, with 10 bases separating them. The chain's CDR3 is CASRETGNSPLHF. In DNA form, the CDR3 reads TGTGCCAGCAGGGAAACAGGGAATTCACCCCTCCACTTT.

The genes are TRBV6-1 and TRBJ1-2; tentatively, D is TRBD1 (6 bases). Trimming took off 4 bases at V and 0 bases at J, with 12 bases between the two ends. The germline V gene encodes CDR1 MNHNS and CDR2 SASEGT. The CDR3 has 15 residues. This CDR3 reads CASSVNRVPNYGYTF. As DNA, the CDR3 is TGTGCCAGCAGTGTTAACAGGGTACCTAACTATGGCTACACCTTC.

This chain joins TRBV14 and TRBJ2-2; D remains ambiguous. The CDR3 has 14 residues. Trimming took 4 bases from V and 4 from J, leaving 10 bases between them. Looked up from germline, CDR1 is SGHDN and CDR2 is FVKESK. The chain's CDR3 is CASSRLALTGELFF. CDR3 nucleotide sequence: TGTGCCAGCAGCCGATTGGCCCTCACCGGGGAGCTGTTTTTT.

The chain joins TRBV9 to TRBJ1-2; weak D call: TRBD1 (5 bases). The CDR3 runs to 15 residues. V was shortened by 0 bases and J by 4 bases, with 13 bases between the two germline ends. CDR1 is SGDLS, CDR2 YYNGEE, per germline. CDR3 in amino acids: CASSVGAGRGYGYTF. Here the CDR3 DNA reads TGTGCCAGCAGCGTAGGGGCAGGGAGGGGCTATGGCTACACCTTC.

The V gene is TRBV30, the J gene TRBJ1-4; D perhaps matches TRBD1 (6 bases). Trimming removed 0 bases at V and 5 bases at J, with 13 bases between. This CDR3 region has 15 residues. Per germline, CDR1 GTSNPN and CDR2 SVGIG (reference sequence). DNA of the CDR3: TGTGCCTGGAGTGTAGGACTAGGGGGAAATGAAAAACTGTTTTTT. Protein product: CAWSVGLGGNEKLFF.

The V and J genes are TRBV11-2 and TRBJ1-1; D possibly corresponds to TRBD1 (6 bases). The V gene lost 1 base and the J gene lost 1 base, with 10 bases spanning the gap. The CDR3 loop spans 15 amino acids. Per the germline V gene, CDR1 is SGHAT and CDR2 is FQNNGV. The CDR3 reads CASSLAGQPNTEAFF. CDR3 DNA: TGTGCCAGCAGCTTAGCCGGACAGCCGAACACTGAAGCTTTCTTT.

The rearrangement joins TRBV13 to TRBJ2-7, with a possible D match to TRBD2 (5 bases). Germline CDR1 reads PRHDT; CDR2 reads FYEKMQ (reference sequence). V lost 0 bases to trimming and J lost 2 bases, with 11 bases between them. The CDR3 contains 15 residues. The CDR3 sequence is CASSLGEGRAYEQYF. Here the CDR3 DNA reads TGTGCCAGCAGCTTAGGCGAGGGAAGGGCCTACGAGCAGTACTTC.

This clone was counted once. This chain connects TRBV2 to TRBJ2-1; 8 positions match TRBD1. The CDR3 is made up of 13 amino acids. Germline CDR1 is SNHLY and CDR2 is FYNNEI. The V segment lost 7 bases and the J segment 9 bases; nucleotides outside the gene matches: 8. In nucleotides, the CDR3 is TGTGCCAGCATCGACAGGGGAAAGGCTGAGCAGTTCTTC. It translates to CASIDRGKAEQFF.

This chain connects TRBV6-6 to TRBJ1-5; D remains unclear. CDR3 size: 12 residues. Germline CDR1 and CDR2: MNHNY and SVGAGI (reference sequence). V lost 2 bases and J 9 bases, leaving 8 bases between the germline ends. As DNA, the CDR3 is TGTGCCAGCAGTTACGAGTCTGGGCCCCAGCATTTT. Encoded protein: CASSYESGPQHF.

The table lists this clone with a few counts. This rearrangement joins TRBV5-4 to TRBJ1-1; no firm D call. There are 17 residues in the CDR3. Deletions cut 0 bases from V and 0 bases from J, with 15 bases between. CDR1 and CDR2 (germline): SGHNT, YYREEE (reference sequence). The chain's CDR3 is CASSLGGQNRMNTEAFF. Written as DNA, the CDR3 is TGTGCCAGCAGCTTGGGAGGGCAGAATAGGATGAACACTGAAGCTTTCTTT.

V and J are TRBV5-1 and TRBJ2-1; 8 bases fit TRBD2. V lost 4 bases to trimming and J lost 4 bases; unmatched junction nucleotides: 7. Germline V lookup: CDR1 SGHRS, CDR2 YFSETQ. CDR3 length: 15 residues. CDR3 sequence: CASSTDSGAYNEQFF. The DNA for the CDR3 is TGCGCCAGCAGCACCGATAGCGGGGCTTACAATGAGCAGTTCTTC.